This T cell receptor beta chain was profiled in a study of blood T cells in healthy people across ages. For the study at large: Template-switching capture recovered about one barcoded beta molecule per two T cells. Points from the study as a whole: In long-lived donors, naive CD4+ cell counts and diversity exceeded those of aged donors. Unsorted PBMC material precluded a definitive naive versus antigen-experienced comparison. Older age coincided with a roughly linear decline in TCR beta diversity per million T cells.

Trimming pared 1 base from V and 4 bases from J, leaving 7 bases between. Per the germline V gene, CDR1 is SGHVS and CDR2 is FNYEAQ. This CDR3 contains 13 residues. The second PCR ran about 6 to 11 cycles with a sample-barcoded 5' primer and J-beta primers. TCRdb analysed the 5' RACE reads with MiXCR anew, one entry per CDR3 protein. This sample has about 1,000,000 distinct CDR3 sequences; 35% to 55% occur once, and the top ten carry 15% to 20%. On this clonotype: Its antigen is undetermined.

The source of this sequence is a woman aged 55-75 years in good health. V and J are TRBV7-6 and TRBJ1-1; D unresolved. The sample comprised blood. CDR3 bases: TGTGCCAGCAGCTTAGTTTGGTCCACTGAAGCTTTCTTT. This encodes CASSLVWSTEAFF.